This passage covers 23 T cell receptor beta chains from one sample sequenced in a study of memory CD4+ T cells and cytomegalovirus serostatus (dated by TCRdb to about 2019). Single viable CD3+CD4+CD8-CD45RO+ cells were sorted as memory CD4+ T cells on a FACSAria II. Receptors were amplified or captured by the immunoSEQ multiplex PCR assay. TCRdb limited this immuneACCESS table to in-frame rearrangements with V and J called. A share of clones is missing; checked studies link under half to unresolved V genes, and the rest is unexplained. The sample data list some 45,000 clones, and roughly 74% of these were observed just once. In total, the top ten clones hold about 1.2% of the sample. Specimen: memory CD4+ T cells from blood. These receptors were collected from an adult in good health and CMV-seropositive.

DNA for the CDR3: TGTGCCAGCAGTTACGACAGCTATGGCTACACCTTC. Translated: CASSYDSYGYTF. The rearrangement joins TRBV6-5 to TRBJ1-2; possible D gene TRBD1, 5 bases. There are 12 residues in the CDR3. The V and J ends lost 2 bases and 4 bases respectively, with 5 bases between them. CDR1 is MNHEY and CDR2 is SVGAGI in the germline V gene.

The V gene is TRBV6-5, the J gene TRBJ1-1; a possible D gene is TRBD1 (5 bases). CDR1 and CDR2 from the germline V gene are MNHEY and SVGAGI. The CDR3 extends over 13 amino acids. The ends were cut back, 6 bases at V and 7 bases at J, with 15 bases in the middle. This CDR3 is CASRGGRVGEAFF. The CDR3 nucleotides read TGTGCCAGCAGGGGGGGGAGGGTCGGTGAAGCTTTCTTT.

V usage is TRBV5-1 and J usage is TRBJ1-4; D is unresolved. The CDR3 sequence is 13 residues long. Trimming pared 1 base from V and 5 bases from J, leaving 6 bases between. Germline V gene sequence: CDR1 SGHRS, CDR2 YFSETQ. The CDR3 DNA is TGCGCCAGCAGCTTGACAGAGAATGAAAAACTGTTTTTT. This gives the protein CASSLTENEKLFF.

This clone was observed a handful of times. This sequence joins TRBV6-1 and TRBJ2-5; D possibly uses TRBD1 or TRBD2 (5 bases each). CDR1 is MNHNS and CDR2 is SASEGT in the germline V gene. Trimming cost V 1 base and J 9 bases, with 9 bases left between them. The CDR3 extends over 12 amino acids. Written as DNA, the CDR3 is TGTGCCAGCAGTGAAGTAGGGACGCCCCAGTACTTC. Protein product: CASSEVGTPQYF.

This sequence joins TRBV18 and TRBJ1-1, with 8 nucleotides matching TRBD1. V was pared by 4 bases and J by 0 bases, with 7 bases of the junction left unmatched. This CDR3 region has 16 residues. Germline CDR1 is KGHSH and CDR2 is LQKENI. The CDR3 loop is CASSLGTGVMNTEAFF. The CDR3 bases are TGTGCCAGCTCACTCGGGACAGGCGTCATGAACACTGAAGCTTTCTTT.

The chain links TRBV7-9 to TRBJ2-7, with TRBD1 identical over 11 bases. V dropped 5 bases and J dropped 0; count of bases not matched to a gene: 6. The V gene's germline CDR1 is SEHNR and CDR2 FQNEAQ (reference sequence). The CDR3 is 16 amino acids. The CDR3 loop is CASSRRGQGGSYEQYF. The CDR3, as DNA: TGTGCCAGCAGCCGTAGGGGACAGGGGGGCTCCTACGAGCAGTACTTC.

V is TRBV5-5 and J is TRBJ2-7; a weak D match, TRBD2 (5 bases). CDR1 and CDR2 (germline): SGHKS, YYEKEE (reference sequence). V was cut by 0 bases and J by 2 bases, with 6 bases left in between. The CDR3 covers 13 residues. The CDR3, as DNA: TGTGCCAGCAGCTTGGTCGGGACCTACGAGCAGTACTTC. It specifies CASSLVGTYEQYF. The entire variable domain, with the rest obtained from reference TRBV5-5 and TRBJ2-7, is as follows: DAGVTQSPTHLIKTRGQQVTLRCSPISGHKSVSWYQQVLGQGPQFIFQYYEKEERGRGNFPDRFSARQFPNYSSELNVNALLLGDSALYLCASSLVGTYEQYFGPGTRLTVT.

The V and J genes are TRBV11-2 and TRBJ2-1, with D tentatively TRBD1 or TRBD2 (6 bases each). The V and J ends lost 7 bases and 4 bases respectively, with 17 bases between them. The CDR3 spans 15 residues. Germline CDR1 SGHAT, CDR2 FQNNGV. The CDR3 DNA reads TGTGCCAGCACCTGGGGGGCAGGGGATTACAATGAGCAGTTCTTC. This gives the protein CASTWGAGDYNEQFF.

This chain uses TRBV28 with TRBJ1-2; possible D gene TRBD1, 5 bases. Germline loops: CDR1 MDHEN, CDR2 SYDVKM. Trimming removed 5 bases at V and 1 base at J, with 17 bases between. The CDR3 is 16 amino acids. This CDR3 is CASSPRTGYRNYGYTF. In DNA form, the CDR3 reads TGTGCCAGCAGTCCGCGTACAGGCTACCGTAACTATGGCTACACCTTC.

This chain joins TRBV14 and TRBJ2-3, with D perhaps matching TRBD1 (6 bases). The CDR3 runs 14 residues. The V end lost 7 bases, the J end lost 2 bases, and 13 bases lay between the germline ends. In germline, CDR1 is SGHDN, CDR2 FVKESK. CDR3 DNA sequence: TGTGCCAGCAACCCGACAGGAGTCACAGATACGCAGTATTTT. Protein product: CASNPTGVTDTQYF.

This clone appeared a single time. V usage is TRBV18 and J usage is TRBJ1-6, with D maybe TRBD1 (5 bases). Trimming shortened V by 3 bases and J by 7 bases, and 13 bases separated the two germline ends. Germline V gene data show CDR1 as KGHSH and CDR2 as LQKENI. This CDR3 spans 15 amino acids. Here the CDR3 DNA reads TGTGCCAGCTCACCGGTGGGACGGACGAATTCACCCCTCCACTTT. Its protein is CASSPVGRTNSPLHF.

The chain links TRBV2 to TRBJ2-3; TRBD1 is a possible D gene (6 bases). CDR3 length equals 15 residues. Trimming left V 6 bases short and J 8 bases short, with 21 bases between. The germline V gene encodes CDR1 SNHLY and CDR2 FYNNEI. This chain's CDR3 is CASSLDNREGATQYF. DNA of the CDR3: TGTGCCAGCAGCCTTGATAACAGGGAAGGGGCTACGCAGTATTTT.

This rearrangement joins TRBV15 to TRBJ2-7; D may be TRBD2 (5 bases). With 3 bases removed from V and 2 bases from J, the gap between germline ends came to 14 bases. CDR1 and CDR2 from the germline V gene are LNHNV and YYDKDF (reference sequence). CDR3 length: 15 amino acids. CDR3 in amino acids: CATSREVHGPYEQYF. The DNA of the CDR3 is TGTGCCACCAGCAGGGAGGTTCACGGCCCCTACGAGCAGTACTTC.

This clone was seen once. The V gene is TRBV14, the J gene TRBJ1-1; TRBD1 might be the D (6 bases). Germline V lookup: CDR1 SGHDN, CDR2 FVKESK. Trimming cost V 0 bases and J 11 bases, with 13 bases left between them. This CDR3 is 13 amino acids long. This CDR3 is CASSQDQGQEAFF. The DNA of the CDR3 is TGTGCCAGCAGCCAAGATCAGGGGCAGGAGGCTTTCTTT.

This rearrangement joins TRBV6-6 to TRBJ2-5; 7 bases match TRBD2. This CDR3 has 13 residues. From germline, CDR1 is MNHNY and CDR2 SVGAGI (reference sequence). With 2 bases clipped from V and 3 bases from J, the junction kept 0 bases outside the gene matches. CDR3 sequence reads: CASSYGGEETQYF. The CDR3 bases are TGTGCCAGCAGTTACGGGGGGGAAGAGACCCAGTACTTC.

This sequence joins TRBV6-5 and TRBJ1-2; D gene uncertain. The CDR3 contains 15 residues. The V gene lost 6 bases and the J gene lost 1 base, with 15 bases spanning the gap. Germline loops: CDR1 MNHEY, CDR2 SVGAGI. The CDR3 protein is CASRPLSANNYGYTF. In DNA, the CDR3 is TGTGCCAGCAGACCACTGTCTGCCAATAACTATGGCTACACCTTC.

The V call is TRBV5-1, the J call TRBJ1-6; 7 nucleotides align to TRBD1. The V gene end was trimmed by 1 base and the J gene end by 1 base; junction bases not matched to a gene: 5. The germline V gene has CDR1 SGHRS and CDR2 YFSETQ. This CDR3 is built from 17 residues. CDR3 DNA sequence: TGCGCCAGCAGCTTGACAGGGGATTCATCCTATAATTCACCCCTCCACTTT. It encodes CASSLTGDSSYNSPLHF.

This clone has a single count. V and J are TRBV5-1 and TRBJ1-4; D ambiguous. Germline CDR1 reads SGHRS; CDR2 reads YFSETQ. Trimming shortened V by 0 bases and J by 8 bases, and 11 bases separated the two germline ends. CDR3 size: 14 residues. The DNA of the CDR3 is TGCGCCAGCAGCTTGGAGAGTCGGGGAGAAAAACTGTTTTTT. It yields the protein CASSLESRGEKLFF.

This clone was seen once. The J gene is TRBJ1-5, the V gene TRBV6-1; D is unclear. CDR1 and CDR2 (germline): MNHNS, SASEGT. There are 13 residues in the CDR3. V was cut by 6 bases and J by 9 bases, with 15 bases left in between. The CDR3 loop is CASSVGSLGPQHF. CDR3 sequence (DNA): TGTGCCAGCAGCGTCGGGAGCCTGGGGCCCCAGCATTTT.

Concerning this clone: Additional DNA sequences in this sample encode the identical CDR3. CDR3 sequence reads: CASSDGGAGGELFF. The DNA of the CDR3 is TGCGCCAGCAGTGACGGGGGGGCTGGCGGGGAGCTGTTTTTT. The chain couples TRBV10-1 to TRBJ2-2; 8 nucleotides match TRBD2. V lost 3 bases to trimming and J lost 7 bases; unmatched junction nucleotides: 4. Per germline, CDR1 WNHNN and CDR2 SYGVQD (reference sequence). The CDR3 consists of 14 residues.

The CDR3 reads CASSFGTANSPLHF. In DNA form, the CDR3 reads TGCGCCAGCAGCTTCGGGACAGCGAATTCACCCCTCCACTTT. The chain combines TRBV5-1 with TRBJ1-6; 7 positions agree with TRBD1. CDR1 is SGHRS, CDR2 YFSETQ, per germline. Trimming at V came to 2 bases and at J to 7 bases, leaving 3 bases not matched to a gene. This CDR3 region has 14 residues.

This clone was detected many times. The gene calls are TRBV15 and TRBJ1-2; weak D call: TRBD1 (5 bases). This CDR3 comprises 14 residues. Looked up from germline, CDR1 is LNHNV and CDR2 is YYDKDF (reference sequence). With 0 bases removed from V and 4 bases from J, the gap between germline ends came to 9 bases. DNA for the CDR3: TGTGCCACCAGCAGAGAACGTGGGGGCTATGGCTACACCTTC. It is translated as CATSRERGGYGYTF.

This clone was seen a few times. This sample also contains other DNA sequences that code for the same CDR3. The chain uses TRBV7-2 and TRBJ1-5; TRBD1 matches 8 bases. The germline V gene encodes CDR1 SGHTA and CDR2 FQGNSA. The CDR3 has 14 amino acids. V trimming: 5 bases; J trimming: 4 bases; junction bases outside the gene matches: 4. DNA for the CDR3: TGTGCCAGCAGCCGGACAGGGCTTAATCAGCCCCAGCATTTT. This translates into CASSRTGLNQPQHF.